This note documents a single T cell receptor beta chain sequence. The antigen remains unidentified. CDR1 and CDR2 (germline): SGHNT, YYREEE (reference sequence). With 5 bases clipped from V and 5 bases from J, the junction kept 2 bases outside the gene matches. The CDR3 consists of 14 residues. This sample is drawn from a study of Ad26.COV2.S vaccination and SARS-CoV-2 variants. Study information: Ad26.COV2.S was injected intramuscularly once or twice, 56 days apart.

Study-wide findings and caveats: Reportedly, spike-specific CD8+ and CD4+ T cell responses achieved substantial breadth once vaccination had taken place. Ad26.COV2.S recipients had broader spike-specific TCRs (P = 0.0014).

Described treatment: around 19 received Ad26.COV2.S at low or high dose, single or two shots; several received placebo; per-sample allocation not given. Day 63 after the first injection of vaccine or placebo was the sampling time. Aged 18-55 years, donor was enrolled in Boston in 2020. This table comes from immunoSEQ multiplex PCR, and its TCRdb copy is limited to in-frame clones, with some not included. The table shows around 450,000 clones, with 80% to 95% occurring only once. The receptor's source is a person aged 18-60 years who received the Ad26.COV2.S COVID-19 vaccine or a placebo. Sequenced material: peripheral blood, taken in a trial of Ad26.COV2.S vaccine versus placebo. The chain carries TRBV5-4 and TRBJ2-1; 12 bases agree with TRBD2. The CDR3 DNA reads as TGTGCCAGCAGAACTAGCGGGAGGCACAATGAGCAGTTCTTC. Encoded protein: CASRTSGRHNEQFF.